The 4 T cell receptor beta chains below were found in one sample sequenced in a study of blood T cell repertoires in COVID-19. The assay was immunoSEQ multiplex PCR, and TCRdb's table has in-frame clones only and misses some. The sample lists about 140,000 clones; approximately 90% were seen once. Source material: PBMCs or T cells enriched from blood (not recorded which). The receptors come from a man aged 50 or older who had recovered from COVID-19.

The chain recombines TRBV3-1 (or the pseudogene TRBV3-2) with TRBJ2-2; 7 bases are a match to TRBD1. The CDR3 length is 14 residues. The junction had 3 bases not matched to a gene; V was cut back by 4 bases and J by 4 bases. The germline V gene has CDR1 LGHDT and CDR2 YNNKEL (reference sequence). CDR3 sequence reads: CASSPRDSTGELFF. The CDR3 bases are TGTGCCAGCAGCCCACGGGACAGCACCGGGGAGCTGTTTTTT.

This clone is labeled medium-sized. This rearrangement joins TRBV9 to TRBJ1-1; D call uncertain. CDR1 and CDR2 from the germline V gene are SGDLS and YYNGEE. The CDR3 is made up of 15 amino acids. Trimming shortened V by 0 bases and J by 0 bases, and 9 bases separated the two germline ends. In DNA, the CDR3 is TGTGCCAGCAGCGTAGGAGGGAGAATGAACACTGAAGCTTTCTTT. Translating gives CASSVGGRMNTEAFF.

The chain links TRBV7-6 to TRBJ1-1, with D unresolved. The CDR3 loop spans 13 amino acids. The germline V gene has CDR1 SGHVS and CDR2 FNYEAQ. V was shortened by 8 bases and J by 5 bases, with 15 bases between the two germline ends. CDR3 loop: CASVRQPGTEAFF. CDR3 nucleotide sequence: TGTGCCAGCGTCCGTCAACCAGGAACTGAAGCTTTCTTT.

In its sample, this clone was seen once. The rearrangement uses TRBV18 and TRBJ2-1, with 9 bases matching TRBD2. The CDR3 consists of 18 residues. V shed 3 bases and J 7 bases; nucleotides not matched to a gene: 16. Germline CDR1 KGHSH, CDR2 LQKENI. The CDR3 DNA reads as TGTGCCAGCTCACCCATCATAGGGGGTAGCGGGAGTAGGAATGAGCAGTTCTTC. It specifies CASSPIIGGSGSRNEQFF. Using reference TRBV18 and TRBJ2-1 for the parts outside the CDR3, the full variable domain is NAGVMQNPRHLVRRRGQEARLRCSPMKGHSHVYWYRQLPEEGLKFMVYLQKENIIDESGMPKERFSAEFPKEGPSILRIQQVVRGDSAAYFCASSPIIGGSGSRNEQFFGPGTRLTVL.